This T cell receptor (beta chain) is drawn from a study of Graves' ophthalmopathy and Graves' hyperthyroidism. TCR beta CDR3 amplification used RNA transcripts. Second-round multiplex PCR came after first-round RT-PCR with HTBI primers. TCRdb reanalysed the multiplex PCR reads using MiXCR and keeps one entry per CDR3 protein. The table has over 500,000 distinct CDR3 sequences, about 20% seen once; the top ten hold around 7%. Uncontrolled infections, pregnancy, lactation or other autoimmune diseases led to patient exclusion. Thyroid ultrasound, orbital computed tomography, TRAb, serum thyroxine and clinical symptoms formed the basis of diagnosis. The CDR3 contains 11 residues. The germline gives CDR1 SGDLS, CDR2 YYNGEE. V lost 6 bases to trimming and J lost 5 bases, with 9 bases between them.

The V and J genes are TRBV9 and TRBJ2-7, with D unclear. The sequenced sample consisted of peripheral blood. The origin of this receptor is a woman aged 18-30 years with stable Graves' hyperthyroidism. Some clones in this sample may be carry-over from other donors' samples. The CDR3 nucleotides are TGTGCCAGCACCCGCCTTAACGAGCAGTACTTC. This sequence encodes CASTRLNEQYF.